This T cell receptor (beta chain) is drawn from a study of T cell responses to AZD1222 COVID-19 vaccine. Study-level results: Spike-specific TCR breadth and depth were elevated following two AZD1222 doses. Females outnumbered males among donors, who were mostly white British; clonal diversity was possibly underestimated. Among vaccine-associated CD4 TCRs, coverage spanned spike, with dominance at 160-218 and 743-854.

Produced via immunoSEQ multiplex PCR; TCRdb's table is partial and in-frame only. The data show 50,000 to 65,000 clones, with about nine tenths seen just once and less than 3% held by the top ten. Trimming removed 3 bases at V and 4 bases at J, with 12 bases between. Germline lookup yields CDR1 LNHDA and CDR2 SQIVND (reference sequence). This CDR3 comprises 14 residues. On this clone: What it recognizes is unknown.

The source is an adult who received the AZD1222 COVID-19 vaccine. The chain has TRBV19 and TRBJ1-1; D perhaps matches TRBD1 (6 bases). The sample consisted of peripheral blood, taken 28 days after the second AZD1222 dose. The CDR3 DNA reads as TGTGCCAGTAGTATGCAGGGGATTACCACTGAAGCTTTCTTT. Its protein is CASSMQGITTEAFF. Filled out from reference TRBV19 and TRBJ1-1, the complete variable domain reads DGGITQSPKYLFRKEGQNVTLSCEQNLNHDAMYWYRQDPGQGLRLIYYSQIVNDFQKGDIAEGYSVSREKKESFPLTVTSAQKNPTAFYLCASSMQGITTEAFFGQGTRLTVV.